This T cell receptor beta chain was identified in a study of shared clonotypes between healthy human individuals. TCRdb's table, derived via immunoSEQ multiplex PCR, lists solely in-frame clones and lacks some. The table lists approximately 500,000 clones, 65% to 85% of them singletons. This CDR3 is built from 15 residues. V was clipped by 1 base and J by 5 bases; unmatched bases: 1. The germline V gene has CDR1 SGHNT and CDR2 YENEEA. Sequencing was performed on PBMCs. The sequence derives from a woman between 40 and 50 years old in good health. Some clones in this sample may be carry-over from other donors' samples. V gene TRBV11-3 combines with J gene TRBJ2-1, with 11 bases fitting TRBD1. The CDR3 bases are TGTGCCAGCAGCTTAGGGACAGGGGGCCACAATGAGCAGTTCTTC. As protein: CASSLGTGGHNEQFF.